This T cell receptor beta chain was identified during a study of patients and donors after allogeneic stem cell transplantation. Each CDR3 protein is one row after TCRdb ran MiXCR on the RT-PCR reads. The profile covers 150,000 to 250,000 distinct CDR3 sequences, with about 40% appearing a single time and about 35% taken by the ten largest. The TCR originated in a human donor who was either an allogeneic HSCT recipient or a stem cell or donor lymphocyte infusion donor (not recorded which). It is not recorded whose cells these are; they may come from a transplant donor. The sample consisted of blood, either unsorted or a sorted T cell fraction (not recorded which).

CDR3 sequence (DNA): TGTGCCACCAGTGGACAGGCTGGGAATTCACCCCTCCACTTT. It specifies CATSGQAGNSPLHF. The chain is built from TRBV24-1 and TRBJ1-6; a possible D gene is TRBD1 (6 bases). The CDR3 extends over 14 amino acids. V lost 5 bases, J lost 7 bases, and 11 bases lay in between. From germline, CDR1 is KGHDR and CDR2 SFDVKD.